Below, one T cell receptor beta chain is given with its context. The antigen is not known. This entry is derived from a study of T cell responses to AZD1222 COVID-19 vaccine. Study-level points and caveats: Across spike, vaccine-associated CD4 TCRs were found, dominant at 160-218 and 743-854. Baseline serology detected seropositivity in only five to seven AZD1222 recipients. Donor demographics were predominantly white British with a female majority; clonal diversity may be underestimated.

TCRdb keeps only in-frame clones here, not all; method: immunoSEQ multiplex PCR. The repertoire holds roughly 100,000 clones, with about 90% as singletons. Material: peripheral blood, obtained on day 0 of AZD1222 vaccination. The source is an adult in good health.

The CDR3 DNA follows: TGTGCCAGCAGTGAAAGTGGGGGGCTCCCAGGCGAGCAGTACTTC. Translated: CASSESGGLPGEQYF. The J gene is TRBJ2-7, the V gene TRBV6-1; the D gene could be TRBD1 or TRBD2 (6 bases each). There are 15 residues in the CDR3. Germline values: CDR1 MNHNS, CDR2 SASEGT. V was cut by 2 bases and J by 6 bases, with 17 bases left in between.